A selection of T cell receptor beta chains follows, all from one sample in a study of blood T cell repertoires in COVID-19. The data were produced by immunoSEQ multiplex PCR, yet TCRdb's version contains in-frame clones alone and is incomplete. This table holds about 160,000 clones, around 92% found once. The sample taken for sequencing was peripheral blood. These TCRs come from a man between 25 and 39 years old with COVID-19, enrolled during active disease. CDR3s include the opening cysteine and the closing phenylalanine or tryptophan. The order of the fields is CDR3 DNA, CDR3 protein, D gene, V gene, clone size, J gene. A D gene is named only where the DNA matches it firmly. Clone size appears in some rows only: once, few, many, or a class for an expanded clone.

DNA: TGTGCTAGTGCCAGGGGACAGGTGCTCACTGAAGCTTTCTTT
CDR3: CASARGQVLTEAFF
D: TRBD1
V: TRBV12-5
size: NA
J: TRBJ1-1

DNA: TGTGCCAGCAGTTGGGGACAGCTGTACGAGCAGTACTTC
CDR3: CASSWGQLYEQYF
D: TRBD1
V: TRBV6-2/TRBV6-3
size: NA
J: TRBJ2-7

DNA: TGCGCCAGCAGCACTCCCATCGGGCGCGGGGGAGACAATGAGCAGTTCTTC
CDR3: CASSTPIGRGGDNEQFF
D: TRBD2
V: TRBV5-1
size: NA
J: TRBJ2-1

DNA: TGCGCCAGCAGCCCAGTCGGGGAGGGGCAGTTCTTC
CDR3: CASSPVGEGQFF
D: TRBD2
V: TRBV4-1
size: NA
J: TRBJ2-1

DNA: TGTGCCAGCAGCCAAGAGGGGGGGACAGATACGCAGTATTTT
CDR3: CASSQEGGTDTQYF
D: TRBD2
V: TRBV14
size: NA
J: TRBJ2-3

DNA: TGTGCCAGCAGCTTAGATGTACTAGCGGCTCCCCTAGGAGATACGCAGTATTTT
CDR3: CASSLDVLAAPLGDTQYF
D: TRBD2
V: TRBV7-2
size: NA
J: TRBJ2-3

DNA: TGTGCCAGCTCATCCCGGGACAGGGGGGTTAATTCACCCCTCCACTTT
CDR3: CASSSRDRGVNSPLHF
D: TRBD1
V: TRBV18
size: NA
J: TRBJ1-6

DNA: TGTGCCAGTAGTCCAGGGACAGGGGCTTACGAGCAGTACTTC
CDR3: CASSPGTGAYEQYF
D: TRBD1
V: TRBV19
size: NA
J: TRBJ2-7

DNA: TGTGCCAGCAGCCCGGACGGGACTTTGGCCTACGAGCAGTACTTC
CDR3: CASSPDGTLAYEQYF
D: NA
V: TRBV7-3
size: NA
J: TRBJ2-7

DNA: TGTGCCAGCAGCCCTCAGCGGGGGGCTTACAATGAGCAGTTCTTC
CDR3: CASSPQRGAYNEQFF
D: TRBD2
V: TRBV5-5
size: once
J: TRBJ2-1

DNA: TGTGCCAGCAGTTACAGGGGATCGGGTGGCTACACCTTC
CDR3: CASSYRGSGGYTF
D: TRBD1
V: TRBV27
size: NA
J: TRBJ1-2

DNA: TGTGCCAGCAGCTTACAGGGGGCGCGTGGCTACACCTTC
CDR3: CASSLQGARGYTF
D: TRBD1
V: TRBV7-2
size: NA
J: TRBJ1-2

DNA: TGTGCCAGCAGCTTGCCGGGACTAGTATACGAGCAGTACTTC
CDR3: CASSLPGLVYEQYF
D: TRBD2
V: TRBV7-9
size: once
J: TRBJ2-7

DNA: TGTGCCAGCAGCTTTAGTGGCAGGGGAAACACTGAAGCTTTCTTT
CDR3: CASSFSGRGNTEAFF
D: NA
V: TRBV7-9
size: NA
J: TRBJ1-1

DNA: TGTGCCACCACCGGGGACACCGGGGAGCTGTTTTTT
CDR3: CATTGDTGELFF
D: NA
V: TRBV24-1
size: NA
J: TRBJ2-2

DNA: TGTGCCAGCAGCGTAGCACAGAACAGTCTCTACGAGCAGTACTTC
CDR3: CASSVAQNSLYEQYF
D: NA
V: TRBV9
size: NA
J: TRBJ2-7

DNA: TGTGCCAGCCCTTCGACAGGGGGCGACAACTATGGCTACACCTTC
CDR3: CASPSTGGDNYGYTF
D: TRBD1
V: TRBV6-5
size: NA
J: TRBJ1-2

DNA: TGCAGTGCTAGTTCGACAGGGTATGTGCTCGAGCAGTACTTC
CDR3: CSASSTGYVLEQYF
D: TRBD1
V: TRBV20-1
size: NA
J: TRBJ2-7

DNA: TGTGCCAGCAGCTGGGTTAGGGGTCGTGAAGCTTTCTTT
CDR3: CASSWVRGREAFF
D: NA
V: TRBV5-6
size: NA
J: TRBJ1-1

DNA: TGCAGCGTTGTGGTACAGGGGGCTGGAAACACCATATATTTT
CDR3: CSVVVQGAGNTIYF
D: TRBD1
V: TRBV29-1
size: NA
J: TRBJ1-3

DNA: TGTGCCAGCAGTCTCGGGACTAGCGGGGGGTCTCTGTCGCAGTATTTT
CDR3: CASSLGTSGGSLSQYF
D: TRBD2
V: TRBV27
size: NA
J: TRBJ2-3

DNA: TGTGCCAGTAGTGGACGACTAGCGGGATCCTACAATGAGCAGTTCTTC
CDR3: CASSGRLAGSYNEQFF
D: TRBD2
V: TRBV19
size: NA
J: TRBJ2-1

DNA: TGTGCCTGGGCCCCAGGGGAAAATCAGCCCCAGCATTTT
CDR3: CAWAPGENQPQHF
D: NA
V: TRBV30
size: NA
J: TRBJ1-5

DNA: TGTGCCAGTAGTACGTACGGGACAGGGTTGGACGAGCAGTACTTC
CDR3: CASSTYGTGLDEQYF
D: TRBD1
V: TRBV19
size: NA
J: TRBJ2-7

DNA: TGTGCCAGCTCACCAGAAGATCAGACTGAAGCTTTCTTT
CDR3: CASSPEDQTEAFF
D: NA
V: TRBV18
size: NA
J: TRBJ1-1

DNA: TGTGCCAGCAGCTTAGGGGGGGCGAACGGCGGGAGGGCCGGGGAGCAGTACTTC
CDR3: CASSLGGANGGRAGEQYF
D: TRBD2
V: TRBV7-8
size: NA
J: TRBJ2-7

DNA: TGTGCCTCGCACGACGGGAGGGCCTCCTACAATGAGCAGTTCTTC
CDR3: CASHDGRASYNEQFF
D: TRBD2
V: TRBV10-3
size: NA
J: TRBJ2-1

DNA: TGTGCCAGCAGCACCTTGGGCGCGGGGGACGAGCAGTACTTC
CDR3: CASSTLGAGDEQYF
D: TRBD2
V: TRBV7-9
size: NA
J: TRBJ2-7

DNA: TGTGCCAGCAGCTCGGGACAGGGAAAAACTGAAGCTTTCTTT
CDR3: CASSSGQGKTEAFF
D: TRBD1
V: TRBV2
size: NA
J: TRBJ1-1

DNA: TGTGCCAGCAGCCAAGTAACAGGGAGTACAGATACGCAGTATTTT
CDR3: CASSQVTGSTDTQYF
D: NA
V: TRBV3-1/TRBV3-2
size: NA
J: TRBJ2-3

DNA: TGTGCCAGCAGCTTCGAGGGATTTAGCAATCAGCCCCAGCATTTT
CDR3: CASSFEGFSNQPQHF
D: NA
V: TRBV7-8
size: NA
J: TRBJ1-5

DNA: TGTGCCAGCAGCGCTCACGGCGGGGGCAGATATGGCTACACCTTC
CDR3: CASSAHGGGRYGYTF
D: NA
V: TRBV7-2
size: NA
J: TRBJ1-2

DNA: TGTGCCAGCAGCCCCAGAGGATTTACAGGGGAGACCCAGTACTTC
CDR3: CASSPRGFTGETQYF
D: NA
V: TRBV7-2
size: NA
J: TRBJ2-5

DNA: TGTGCCAGCAGTCTAGTTACAGGGGAAGATGAGCAGTTCTTC
CDR3: CASSLVTGEDEQFF
D: TRBD1
V: TRBV4-2
size: NA
J: TRBJ2-1